These 9 T cell receptor beta chains came from one sample sequenced in a study of identical twins. TCRdb redid the calling of the 5' RACE reads with MiXCR, one entry per CDR3 protein. The sample shows about 900,000 distinct CDR3 sequences, roughly 12% of them seen only once. These sequences were also reported in another study, on yellow fever vaccine responses in identical twins.

Sequencing input: PBMCs. Source of these receptors: a woman between 18 and 29 years old in good health.

This clonotype was seen a handful of times. This chain links TRBV20-1 with TRBJ2-3; D is perhaps TRBD2 (6 bases). Trimming took 6 bases from V and 3 from J, leaving 16 bases between them. This CDR3 region has 14 residues. Germline V lookup: CDR1 DFQATT, CDR2 SNEGSKA (reference sequence). This chain's CDR3 is CSARDSLKTDTQYF. The CDR3 bases are TGCAGTGCGCGGGACTCCCTAAAAACAGATACGCAGTATTTT.

This clonotype was picked up many times. This chain connects TRBV25-1 to TRBJ2-5; D might be TRBD2 (5 bases). V lost 3 bases and J 4 bases, leaving 12 bases between the germline ends. This CDR3 spans 14 amino acids. Germline V gives CDR1 MGHDK, CDR2 SYGVNS. For the CDR3, the DNA is TGTGCCAGCAGTGAGTCAGCGGAAATAGAGACCCAGTACTTC. Translation: CASSESAEIETQYF.

A few counts support this clonotype. V gene TRBV19 combines with J gene TRBJ1-5; no clear D gene. Germline CDR1 LNHDA, CDR2 SQIVND (reference sequence). The CDR3 runs to 13 residues. V lost 8 bases, J lost 0 bases, and 8 bases lay in between. The CDR3 here is CASADDSNQPQHF. The CDR3 nucleotides are TGTGCCAGTGCGGACGATAGCAATCAGCCCCAGCATTTT.

The chain is built from TRBV20-1 and TRBJ2-5, with 8 bases that match TRBD1. The CDR3 covers 13 residues. Trimming removed 7 bases from V and 4 bases from J; junction bases left unmatched: 8. CDR1 is DFQATT and CDR2 is SNEGSKA in the germline V gene (reference sequence). The CDR3 DNA follows: TGCAGTGGAGGACAGGGCAGGGGAGAGACCCAGTACTTC. Its translation is CSGGQGRGETQYF.

This clonotype showed up many times. The CDR3 is CASSIGTVNSPLHF. Here the CDR3 DNA reads TGTGCCAGTAGTATTGGGACTGTAAATTCACCCCTCCACTTT. The chain is built from TRBV19 and TRBJ1-6; maybe TRBD1 (5 bases). This CDR3 region has 14 residues. Germline CDR1 LNHDA, CDR2 SQIVND (reference sequence). Deletions cut 3 bases from V and 7 bases from J, with 10 bases between.

This clonotype was counted many times. The chain uses TRBV10-3 and TRBJ2-1; D not resolved. The germline V gene has CDR1 ENHRY and CDR2 SYGVKD. V lost 3 bases and J 10 bases, leaving 16 bases between the germline ends. The CDR3 is 14 amino acids. CDR3 amino acids: CAISDSFFQEEQFF. Written as DNA, the CDR3 is TGTGCCATCAGTGACTCTTTTTTCCAAGAAGAGCAGTTCTTC.

This clonotype was observed a handful of times. The V and J genes are TRBV18 and TRBJ1-5; D may be TRBD1 (5 bases). The germline V and J ends were trimmed by 4 bases and 10 bases, with 20 bases remaining between them. CDR1 KGHSH and CDR2 LQKENI come from the germline V gene. This CDR3 has 15 amino acids. This chain's CDR3 is CASSLAGTVQEPQHF. DNA for the CDR3: TGTGCCAGCTCACTGGCCGGGACGGTCCAGGAACCCCAGCATTTT.

There are a few counts of this clonotype. This chain uses TRBV29-1 with TRBJ2-1; TRBD2 agrees at 12 bases. The germline V gene has CDR1 SQVTM and CDR2 ANQGSEA. V lost 3 bases, J lost 6 bases, and 3 bases stayed unmatched. The CDR3 sequence is 14 residues long. The DNA of the CDR3 is TGCAGCGTTGAGGCTAGCGGGAGGGCCAATGAGCAGTTCTTC. Translating it yields CSVEASGRANEQFF.

The chain is built from TRBV29-1 and TRBJ2-2; weak D call: TRBD2 (5 bases). The CDR3 runs 13 residues. Germline loops: CDR1 SQVTM, CDR2 ANQGSEA. V was shortened by 4 bases and J by 5 bases, with 11 bases between the two germline ends. CDR3 sequence reads: CSVGEGRTGELFF. CDR3 sequence (DNA): TGCAGCGTTGGTGAGGGCAGAACCGGGGAGCTGTTTTTT.